The clone carrying this TCR beta chain was detected only once. This sample was taken from a study of cytomegalovirus exposure and HLA in healthy donors. Trimming removed 7 bases from V and 0 bases from J, with 7 bases in between. The CDR3 is 12 residues long. Germline V gene sequence: CDR1 MDHEN, CDR2 SYDVKM. Researchers ran the PCR with 60 Vbeta and 13 Jbeta primers. Repertoires were generated with immunoSEQ multiplex PCR, while TCRdb's copy carries only in-frame clones and drops some. The sample consists of 150,000 to 200,000 clones, roughly 87% of them appearing once. The sequenced sample consisted of PBMCs. This chain joins TRBV28 and TRBJ2-7; D uncertain. The clonotype comes from a woman between 45 and 65 years old in good health and CMV-seronegative. The CDR3 loop is CASMASSYEQYF. Written as DNA, the CDR3 is TGTGCCAGCATGGCAAGCTCCTACGAGCAGTACTTC.